This T cell receptor (beta chain) was recorded in a study of cytomegalovirus exposure and HLA in healthy donors. Turning to this clone: Its antigen is undetermined.

Between the trimmed V and J ends, which lost 7 bases and 0 bases, there was a span of 10 bases. The CDR3 totals 13 residues. Looked up from germline, CDR1 is LGHNT and CDR2 is FRNRAP. PCR amplification relied on 60 Vbeta primers (plus 13 Jbeta primers). Clones were sequenced by immunoSEQ multiplex PCR, and TCRdb holds only the in-frame ones, with some missing. The data show 240,000 or so clones, around 80% seen once. General study results and limits: There were reportedly fewer N-insertions in an Asian-associated ancestry cluster than the roughly 670-donor mean, in a later analysis.

The clonotype was recovered from a woman aged 40 to 50 in good health and CMV-seropositive. The genes are TRBV12-5 and TRBJ2-7, with D tentatively TRBD1 (5 bases). What was sequenced was PBMCs. The CDR3, as DNA: TGTGCTAGTGAGCAGGACAACTCCTACGAGCAGTACTTC. It is translated as CASEQDNSYEQYF. Together with reference TRBV12-5 and TRBJ2-7, the CDR3 gives the full variable domain: DARVTQTPRHKVTEMGQEVTMRCQPILGHNTVFWYRQTMMQGLELLAYFRNRAPLDDSGMPKDRFSAEMPDATLATLKIQPSEPRDSAVYFCASEQDNSYEQYFGPGTRLTVT.